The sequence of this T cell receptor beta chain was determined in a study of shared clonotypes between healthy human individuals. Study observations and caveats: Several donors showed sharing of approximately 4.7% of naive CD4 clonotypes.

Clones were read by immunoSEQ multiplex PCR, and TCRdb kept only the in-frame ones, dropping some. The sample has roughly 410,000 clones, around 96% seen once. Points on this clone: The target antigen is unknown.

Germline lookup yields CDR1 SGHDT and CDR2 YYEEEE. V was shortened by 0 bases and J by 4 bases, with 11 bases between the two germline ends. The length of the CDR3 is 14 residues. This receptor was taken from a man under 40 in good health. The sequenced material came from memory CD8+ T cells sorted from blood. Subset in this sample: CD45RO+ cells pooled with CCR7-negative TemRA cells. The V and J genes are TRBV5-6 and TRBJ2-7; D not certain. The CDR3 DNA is TGTGCCAGCAGCTTGGATAGGAAGGGATACGAGCAGTACTTC. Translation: CASSLDRKGYEQYF.